Listed below are T cell receptor beta chains from one sample, sequenced in a study of cytomegalovirus exposure and HLA in healthy donors. Only in-frame clones appear in the TCRdb table, and some are missing; sequencing was by immunoSEQ multiplex PCR. Among 110,000 to 150,000 clones, more than 7.5% were seen once, and the ten largest hold 1.8%. The sample consisted of PBMCs. The receptors come from a man over 45 in good health and CMV-seronegative. The CDR3 runs from the conserved cysteine through the conserved F or W. The order of the fields is D gene, clone size, V gene, J gene, CDR3 protein, CDR3 DNA. A D gene is named only where the DNA matches it firmly. A clone size is listed for some rows: how often the clone was seen (once, few, many), or a class if it is expanded.

.	few	TRBV2	TRBJ1-1	CASSVSRDTEAFF	TGTGCCAGCAGTGTATCACGGGACACTGAAGCTTTCTTT
.	.	TRBV6-4	TRBJ1-2	CASSDLGSGYGYTF	TGTGCCAGCAGTGACCTAGGATCCGGCTATGGCTACACCTTC
TRBD1	few	TRBV5-1	TRBJ1-1	CASSSLQGADTEAFF	TGCGCCAGCAGCTCCCTACAGGGGGCGGACACTGAAGCTTTCTTT
.	.	TRBV9	TRBJ2-7	CASSETRDTQQYF	TGTGCCAGCAGCGAGACCCGGGACACTCAGCAGTACTTC
TRBD1	few	TRBV9	TRBJ2-7	CASSPGTGRGEQYF	TGTGCCAGCAGCCCCGGGACAGGGAGAGGCGAGCAGTACTTC
TRBD1	few	TRBV5-1	TRBJ1-4	CASSLVIGGREKLFF	TGCGCCAGCAGCCTCGTAATAGGGGGCAGGGAAAAACTGTTTTTT
TRBD1	few	TRBV28	TRBJ1-5	CASSLRGQANNQPQHF	TGTGCCAGCAGTTTACGCGGACAGGCCAACAATCAGCCCCAGCATTTT
.	.	TRBV19	TRBJ1-6	CASSIIKNRGSPLHF	TGTGCCAGTAGTATAATTAAGAATCGGGGATCACCCCTCCACTTT
TRBD1	.	TRBV10-1	TRBJ2-7	CASTGQGNSYEQYF	TGCGCCAGCACTGGACAGGGTAACTCCTACGAGCAGTACTTC
TRBD1	.	TRBV6-1	TRBJ1-1	CASSRTGGTEAFF	TGTGCCAGCAGCCGGACAGGGGGCACTGAAGCTTTCTTT
.	few	TRBV7-7	TRBJ2-1	CASSLGTSSSHNEQFF	TGTGCCAGCAGCTTAGGAACCTCTAGCAGCCACAATGAGCAGTTCTTC